Shown below are 22 T cell receptor beta chains from a single sample sequenced in a study of T and B cells in COVID-19 patients. TRB was amplified from around 250-500 ng of blood genomic DNA. Multiplex PCR with BIOMED2 TRB-A/B primer pools amplified TRB rearrangements. MiXCR, applied by TCRdb to the multiplex PCR reads, yields one record per CDR3 protein. The table lists about 990 distinct CDR3 sequences, 25% to 30% of them singletons. The source material was blood. These receptors were collected from a human donor with active COVID-19.

In its sample, this clonotype is medium-sized. V and J are TRBV12-3 or TRBV12-4 and TRBJ1-5; tentative D call: TRBD1 (6 bases). This CDR3 region has 13 residues. Trimming removed 2 bases from V and 7 bases from J, with 9 bases in between. CDR3 coding DNA: TGTGCCAGCAGTTTAAAGGGGGGACAGCCCCAGCATTTT. Protein sequence: CASSLKGGQPQHF.

This clonotype is large in the sample. V is TRBV13 and J is TRBJ2-4; a weak D match, TRBD2 (5 bases). The CDR3 is 15 amino acids. Trimming took off 1 base at V and 2 bases at J, with 9 bases between the two ends. The germline V gene encodes CDR1 PRHDT and CDR2 FYEKMQ (reference sequence). The CDR3 sequence: CASSLDGEPKNIQYF. The CDR3 DNA follows: TGTGCCAGCAGCTTAGACGGGGAGCCCAAAAACATTCAGTACTTC.

This clonotype is termed hyperexpanded (1% or more). The genes are TRBV5-6 and TRBJ2-1; 15 nucleotides align to TRBD2. Germline loops: CDR1 SGHDT, CDR2 YYEEEE. The CDR3 has 15 residues. V lost 5 bases, J lost 7 bases, and 4 bases stayed unmatched. The CDR3 reads CASRLGLAGGNEQFF. CDR3 bases: TGTGCCAGCAGGCTGGGACTAGCGGGGGGAAATGAGCAGTTCTTC.

The chain recombines TRBV6-2 or TRBV6-3 with TRBJ2-1, with D unclear. Germline lookup yields CDR1 MNHEY and CDR2 SVGEGT. V gave up 0 bases and J gave up 9 bases, with 18 bases separating them. This CDR3 is built from 16 residues. This CDR3 reads CASSYSFPAFGGEQFF. For the CDR3, the DNA is TGTGCCAGCAGTTACTCCTTTCCGGCGTTTGGCGGTGAGCAGTTCTTC.

The chain uses TRBV6-5 and TRBJ2-3; 9 positions agree with TRBD2. Germline CDR1 is MNHEY and CDR2 is SVGAGI. V dropped 0 bases and J dropped 4; count of bases not matched to a gene: 8. CDR3 length: 17 residues. The CDR3 protein is CASSYSASGEAPDTQYF. The CDR3 coding sequence is TGTGCCAGCAGTTACTCGGCTAGCGGGGAGGCTCCAGATACGCAGTATTTT.

The V gene is TRBV5-4, the J gene TRBJ2-7, with 13 positions matching TRBD2. The germline V gene has CDR1 SGHNT and CDR2 YYREEE (reference sequence). The CDR3 length is 18 residues. Unmatched junction bases numbered 11, after V lost 4 bases and J lost 1 base. CDR3 bases: TGTGCCAGCAGCCCTACCCGTCGGACTAGCGGGGGATCCTACGAGCAGTACTTC. Translation: CASSPTRRTSGGSYEQYF.

This sequence joins TRBV24-1 and TRBJ2-7, with 13 nucleotides matching TRBD2. The CDR3 contains 16 residues. Germline V gene sequence: CDR1 KGHDR, CDR2 SFDVKD. V lost 4 bases, J lost 2 bases, and 4 bases stayed unmatched. The CDR3 coding sequence is TGTGCCACCAGTGACGGGACTAGCGGGATCACCTACGAGCAGTACTTC. Translating gives CATSDGTSGITYEQYF.

This clonotype is large by share. V gene TRBV19 combines with J gene TRBJ2-3; 9 bases agree with TRBD2. The trim removed 5 bases at V and 3 bases at J, leaving 12 bases unmatched. The CDR3 contains 17 residues. Germline V gene data show CDR1 as LNHDA and CDR2 as SQIVND (reference sequence). This CDR3 reads CASSGQGLARATDTQYF. The CDR3 DNA is TGTGCCAGTAGTGGGCAGGGACTAGCTAGGGCTACAGATACGCAGTATTTT. Together with reference TRBV19 and TRBJ2-3, the CDR3 gives the full variable domain: DGGITQSPKYLFRKEGQNVTLSCEQNLNHDAMYWYRQDPGQGLRLIYYSQIVNDFQKGDIAEGYSVSREKKESFPLTVTSAQKNPTAFYLCASSGQGLARATDTQYFGPGTRLTVL.

Within the sample, this clonotype is medium-sized. The chain employs TRBV30 and TRBJ2-3; D is ambiguous. Germline CDR1 GTSNPN, CDR2 SVGIG (reference sequence). This CDR3 has 19 residues. The germline V and J ends were trimmed by 0 bases and 4 bases, with 26 bases remaining between them. CDR3 region: CAWSVLGYSPTTTPDTQYF. DNA of the CDR3: TGTGCCTGGAGTGTACTTGGCTACTCCCCGACCACCACACCAGATACGCAGTATTTT.

By share, this clonotype ranks as large. The chain combines TRBV27 with TRBJ2-2; 7 nucleotides align to TRBD1. J gave up 6 bases and V 5 bases, and 6 bases lay outside the gene matches. Germline-derived CDR1 and CDR2 are MNHEY and SMNVEV (reference sequence). This CDR3 spans 14 amino acids. CDR3 sequence (DNA): TGTGCCAGCAGTAATACAGGGGCCGCCGGGGAGCTGTTTTTT. Translation gives CASSNTGAAGELFF.

Within the sample, this clonotype is large (0.1 to 1%). The chain combines TRBV30 with TRBJ2-7; D is undetermined. Trimming removed 2 bases from V and 13 bases from J, with 18 bases in between. Germline CDR1 is GTSNPN and CDR2 is SVGIG (reference sequence). The CDR3 consists of 12 residues. The CDR3 sequence is CAWSPYGSFFYF. DNA of the CDR3: TGTGCCTGGAGTCCCTATGGATCCTTCTTCTACTTC.

In this sample, this clonotype is large. The chain is built from TRBV12-3 or TRBV12-4 and TRBJ2-7; TRBD1 aligns across 7 bases. The CDR3 has 14 residues. V was pared by 6 bases and J by 2 bases, with 7 bases of the junction left unmatched. CDR3 region: CASSPDRSTYEQYF. For the CDR3, the DNA is TGTGCCAGCAGCCCGGACAGGTCTACCTACGAGCAGTACTTC.

This clonotype has just a few counts. A much larger clone is a single base away; this may be a read error. The V gene is TRBV6-5, the J gene TRBJ2-7; D remains ambiguous. CDR1 and CDR2 from the germline V gene are MNHEY and SVGAGI. The CDR3 spans 14 residues. The CDR3, as DNA: TGTGCCAGCAGTGGGAACGTACTCTCCCACGAGCAGTACTTC. Its protein is CASSGNVLSHEQYF.

This clonotype has just one count. This chain links TRBV13 with TRBJ2-7, with 7 nucleotides matching TRBD1. The V gene's germline CDR1 is PRHDT and CDR2 FYEKMQ (reference sequence). V shed 1 base and J 2 bases; nucleotides not matched to a gene: 5. CDR3 length: 15 residues. For the CDR3, the DNA is TGTGCCAGCAGCTTAGAGGGGGCAGAACCCTACGAGCAGTACTTC. Translation gives CASSLEGAEPYEQYF.

The genes are TRBV6-5 and TRBJ2-7; 14 bases line up with TRBD2. Germline lookup yields CDR1 MNHEY and CDR2 SVGAGI. This CDR3 contains 15 residues. J was trimmed by 4 bases and V by 1 base; bases with no gene match: 0. CDR3 amino acids: CASSYWTSGGYEQYF. The DNA for the CDR3 is TGTGCCAGCAGTTACTGGACTAGCGGGGGGTACGAGCAGTACTTC.

This clonotype qualifies as large (0.1 to 1%). This chain uses TRBV13 with TRBJ2-7; 7 positions match TRBD1. Germline-derived CDR1 and CDR2 are PRHDT and FYEKMQ (reference sequence). The CDR3 totals 15 residues. V lost 1 base, J lost 4 bases, and 7 bases stayed unmatched. The CDR3 loop reads CASSLEGSDRYEQYF. The CDR3 DNA follows: TGTGCCAGCAGCTTAGAAGGGTCGGACAGGTACGAGCAGTACTTC.

In its sample, this clonotype is medium-sized (0.01 to 0.1%). The chain recombines TRBV18 with TRBJ2-5, with 7 nucleotides matching TRBD2. From germline, CDR1 is KGHSH and CDR2 LQKENI. The V segment lost 2 bases and the J segment 4 bases; nucleotides outside the gene matches: 4. The CDR3 consists of 14 residues. In DNA form, the CDR3 reads TGTGCCAGCTCACCAACGGGCGGGGGAGAGACCCAGTACTTC. Protein: CASSPTGGGETQYF.

By sample share, this clonotype is medium-sized (0.01 to 0.1%). The chain has TRBV5-6 and TRBJ1-1; no reliable D call. CDR1 is SGHDT and CDR2 is YYEEEE in the germline V gene. The CDR3 loop spans 16 amino acids. Trimming shortened V by 2 bases and J by 1 base, and 15 bases separated the two germline ends. The CDR3 region is CASSLSPRLGNTEAFF. CDR3 DNA: TGTGCCAGCAGCTTATCCCCTCGGCTGGGGAACACTGAAGCTTTCTTT.

This clonotype is categorized as medium-sized (0.01 to 0.1%). The chain links TRBV12-3 or TRBV12-4 to TRBJ2-3; 7 bases align to TRBD2. J was trimmed by 4 bases and V by 4 bases; bases with no gene match: 5. The CDR3 is 14 amino acids. This chain's CDR3 is CASSSGRGADTQYF. CDR3 sequence (DNA): TGTGCCAGCAGTTCAGGTCGGGGGGCAGATACGCAGTATTTT.

The V call is TRBV6-8, the J call TRBJ1-5; 7 bases align to TRBD1. This CDR3 comprises 12 residues. From germline, CDR1 is MNHGY and CDR2 SAAAGT. Losses at the gene ends were 9 bases for V and 7 bases for J; bases not matched to a gene: 6. The CDR3, as DNA: TGTGCCAGACTGACAGGGCGGCAGCCCCAGCATTTT. Amino acids: CARLTGRQPQHF.

This clonotype qualifies as medium-sized (0.01 to 0.1%). The chain employs TRBV18 and TRBJ2-3; perhaps TRBD2 as D (5 bases). Trimming removed 10 bases from V and 0 bases from J, with 17 bases in between. Germline CDR1 and CDR2: KGHSH and LQKENI. The CDR3 spans 15 residues. The CDR3 protein is CATTLTPGSTDTQYF. The CDR3 DNA is TGTGCCACCACCTTGACCCCGGGGAGCACAGATACGCAGTATTTT.

CDR3 DNA: TGCAGCGTTCCCCCCGGGACAGAGAAGGACACTGAAGCTTTCTTT. As protein: CSVPPGTEKDTEAFF. The V gene is TRBV29-1, the J gene TRBJ1-1; 7 bases align to TRBD1. CDR3 length: 15 amino acids. Germline loops: CDR1 SQVTM, CDR2 ANQGSEA. Losses at the gene ends were 5 bases for V and 3 bases for J; bases not matched to a gene: 12. Full variable domain (remainder filled in from reference TRBV29-1 and TRBJ1-1): SAVISQKPSRDICQRGTSLTIQCQVDSQVTMMFWYRQQPGQSLTLIATANQGSEATYESGFVIDKFPISRPNLTFSTLTVSNMSPEDSSIYLCSVPPGTEKDTEAFFGQGTRLTVV.